These 11 T cell receptor beta chains share one sample of origin, sequenced in a study of human T cells and chemical hapten exposure. Using its own MiXCR run on the RACE reads, TCRdb lists one record per CDR3 protein. In the table there are 95,000 to 100,000 distinct CDR3 sequences, approximately 11% of which are singletons. Regarding time point: pre-sensitization, week 0. Treatment described: therapeutic diphenylcyclopropenone sensitization with weekly scalp DPC. The sample here was whole blood, taken in connection with sensitization to the hapten diphenylcyclopropenone (DPC). These receptors came from a woman aged 55-69 years with alopecia areata. Some clones in this sample may be carry-over from other donors' samples.

This clonotype has just a few counts. The CDR3 sequence is CASSLMLRSYNSPLHF. Written as DNA, the CDR3 is TGTGCCAGCAGTTTGATGCTCCGCTCCTATAATTCACCCCTCCACTTT. This chain uses TRBV27 with TRBJ1-6; D remains ambiguous. The V and J ends lost 3 bases and 0 bases respectively, with 9 bases between them. This CDR3 is built from 16 residues. Germline lookup yields CDR1 MNHEY and CDR2 SMNVEV (reference sequence).

This clonotype appeared a few times. The chain is built from TRBV30 and TRBJ1-1; D uncertain. The germline V and J ends were trimmed by 3 bases and 0 bases, with 5 bases remaining between them. CDR1 GTSNPN and CDR2 SVGIG come from the germline V gene (reference sequence). This CDR3 is built from 12 residues. CDR3 in amino acids: CAWRFMNTEAFF. The CDR3, as DNA: TGTGCCTGGAGGTTTATGAACACTGAAGCTTTCTTT.

This clonotype was counted many times. The chain recombines TRBV20-1 with TRBJ2-1; 9 bases fit TRBD2. The CDR3 is 16 residues long. Germline lookup yields CDR1 DFQATT and CDR2 SNEGSKA (reference sequence). V shed 1 base, J shed 4 bases, and the junction held 8 bases outside the gene matches. In nucleotides, the CDR3 is TGCAGTGCTAGAGTTTCGCGGGGGGGCCTTTACAATGAGCAGTTCTTC. Translated: CSARVSRGGLYNEQFF.

This clonotype was found many times. The V and J genes are TRBV20-1 and TRBJ1-5; D perhaps matches TRBD1 (6 bases). CDR3 length equals 12 residues. Germline CDR1 and CDR2: DFQATT and SNEGSKA (reference sequence). Deletions cut 6 bases from V and 3 bases from J, with 9 bases between. The CDR3 is CSAGDNNQPQHF. CDR3 coding DNA: TGCAGTGCAGGGGACAACAATCAGCCCCAGCATTTT.

This clonotype was observed at least ten times. The chain links TRBV4-1 to TRBJ2-5; 10 bases line up with TRBD2. This CDR3 region has 16 residues. CDR1 MGHRA and CDR2 YSYEKL come from the germline V gene. V lost 3 bases and J lost 4; bases outside the gene matches: 8. The CDR3 coding sequence is TGCGCCAGCAGCCATTTTAGCGGGGGGCGGGGAGAGACCCAGTACTTC. It yields the protein CASSHFSGGRGETQYF.

This chain connects TRBV6-1 to TRBJ1-5; 9 nucleotides align to TRBD1. The CDR3 covers 14 residues. After removal of 5 bases from V and 4 bases from J, the junction contained 3 bases not matched to a gene. Per the germline V gene, CDR1 is MNHNS and CDR2 is SASEGT. The CDR3 nucleotides are TGTGCCAGCAGTCCCGACAGGGGGAATCAGCCCCAGCATTTT. Its protein product is CASSPDRGNQPQHF.

The genes are TRBV10-3 and TRBJ2-5, with TRBD2 matching over 12 bases. There are 16 residues in the CDR3. The J segment lost 7 bases and the V segment lost 6 bases, leaving 12 bases of the junction unmatched. Looked up from germline, CDR1 is ENHRY and CDR2 is SYGVKD. The CDR3 loop is CAISSLAGGPGGTQYF. CDR3 sequence (DNA): TGTGCCATCAGCTCACTAGCGGGGGGCCCCGGCGGGACCCAGTACTTC.

At least ten counts were recorded for this clonotype. The chain has TRBV29-1 and TRBJ1-2, with D possibly matching TRBD1 (6 bases). Trimming took 6 bases from V and 6 from J, leaving 17 bases between them. CDR1 is SQVTM, CDR2 ANQGSEA, per germline. The CDR3 extends over 13 amino acids. The CDR3 DNA reads as TGCAGCGTAGAACAGGGCAAGGTTGATGGCTACACCTTC. It is translated as CSVEQGKVDGYTF.

Here the CDR3 reads CASSQGPAGTYGYTF. For the CDR3, the DNA is TGTGCCAGCAGCCAAGGTCCCGCAGGCACCTATGGCTACACCTTC. V gene TRBV4-2 combines with J gene TRBJ1-2, with D hard to call. V lost 1 base and J 4 bases, leaving 13 bases between the germline ends. Germline loops: CDR1 LGHNA, CDR2 YNFKEQ. This CDR3 region has 15 residues.

This clonotype has a handful of counts. This chain uses TRBV10-1 with TRBJ2-7, with D possibly matching TRBD1 (5 bases). Deletions cut 4 bases from V and 7 bases from J, with 14 bases between. This CDR3 region has 13 residues. Looked up from germline, CDR1 is WNHNN and CDR2 is SYGVQD (reference sequence). CDR3: CASSAQVRGEQYF. The CDR3 DNA is TGCGCCAGCAGTGCACAGGTTCGTGGGGAGCAGTACTTC.

The sample holds many counts of this clonotype. The CDR3 spells CASSPTGLKAGELFF. The CDR3 DNA reads TGTGCCAGCAGCCCGACAGGGTTGAAGGCCGGGGAGCTGTTTTTT. This chain connects TRBV6-6 to TRBJ2-2; 7 nucleotides agree with TRBD1. Germline trimming cut 6 bases from V and 6 bases from J; bases unmatched to any gene: 10. CDR1 and CDR2 from the germline V gene are MNHNY and SVGAGI (reference sequence). The CDR3 totals 15 residues.